This TCR beta chain derives from a study of T cells in Graves' hyperthyroidism and ophthalmopathy. Overall study: Blood was drawn when the patient was first diagnosed and still untreated.

Germline CDR1 reads SQVTM; CDR2 reads ANQGSEA. The CDR3 consists of 14 residues. Using RNA transcripts as the source, TCR beta CDR3 regions were amplified. Using the HTBI primer set, a first-round RT-PCR was run on the TCR CDR3. TCRdb independently ran MiXCR on the multiplex PCR reads; one entry per CDR3 protein. Of under 350,000 distinct CDR3 sequences in the sample, 17% are singletons; the top ten hold about 50%. With respect to this clonotype: At one end the junction does not follow the germline gene, possibly because of a read error.

The sequenced material came from blood. The V and J genes are TRBV29-1 and TRBJ1-4; 7 bases are a match to TRBD1. This TCR derives from a woman aged 55 to 70 with Graves' ophthalmopathy. CDR3 region: CGVSRQGGPEKLFF. The CDR3 coding sequence is TGCGGCGTATCCCGACAGGGTGGACCTGAAAAACTGTTTTTT. Together with reference TRBV29-1 and TRBJ1-4, the CDR3 gives the full variable domain: SAVISQKPSRDICQRGTSLTIQCQVDSQVTMMFWYRQQPGQSLTLIATANQGSEATYESGFVIDKFPISRPNLTFSTLTVSNMSPEDSSIYLCGVSRQGGPEKLFFGSGTQLSVL.